What follows are 15 T cell receptor beta chains derived from one specimen sequenced in a study of T cells after yellow fever vaccination. One entry per CDR3 protein, called by TCRdb with MiXCR from the 5' RACE reads. The table has roughly 300,000 distinct CDR3 sequences, approximately 7% seen once; the top ten hold 15% to 20%. The sample was PBMCs, taken about 41 days after the first yellow fever vaccination. The receptors originated from a man between 18 and 29 years old who received the YFV17D yellow fever vaccine.

This clonotype occurred once. V and J are TRBV7-2 and TRBJ2-1; D is unresolved. V was pared by 1 base and J by 6 bases, with 7 bases between. The germline V gene has CDR1 SGHTA and CDR2 FQGNSA. This CDR3 has 13 amino acids. The CDR3 region has the DNA TGTGCCAGCAGCTTAGGTCCAGGCAATGAGCAGTTCTTC. This encodes CASSLGPGNEQFF.

This clonotype has a handful of counts. The J gene is TRBJ1-1, the V gene TRBV19; 7 positions agree with TRBD1. Germline trimming cut 5 bases from V and 0 bases from J; bases unmatched to any gene: 6. Germline loops: CDR1 LNHDA, CDR2 SQIVND (reference sequence). The CDR3 totals 15 residues. In nucleotides, the CDR3 is TGTGCCAGTAGTCTTCATGGGACAGTGAACACTGAAGCTTTCTTT. This translates into CASSLHGTVNTEAFF.

This clonotype was seen repeatedly, ten times or more. V usage is TRBV5-5 and J usage is TRBJ2-1; D unclear. Germline V gene data show CDR1 as SGHKS and CDR2 as YYEKEE (reference sequence). V gave up 4 bases and J gave up 1 base, with 12 bases separating them. This CDR3 region has 15 residues. The CDR3 loop reads CASSPYYLSYNEQFF. Here the CDR3 DNA reads TGTGCCAGCAGCCCCTACTACCTTTCCTACAATGAGCAGTTCTTC. The full variable domain, with the rest looked up from reference TRBV5-5 and TRBJ2-1, is DAGVTQSPTHLIKTRGQQVTLRCSPISGHKSVSWYQQVLGQGPQFIFQYYEKEERGRGNFPDRFSARQFPNYSSELNVNALLLGDSALYLCASSPYYLSYNEQFFGPGTRLTVL.

CDR3 residues: CATSDETGTGYNEQFF. Written as DNA, the CDR3 is TGTGCCACCAGTGACGAAACCGGGACAGGGTACAATGAGCAGTTCTTC. V usage is TRBV24-1 and J usage is TRBJ2-1; 9 bases fit TRBD1. The CDR3 spans 16 residues. Germline lookup yields CDR1 KGHDR and CDR2 SFDVKD. The V gene end was trimmed by 4 bases and the J gene end by 4 bases; junction bases not matched to a gene: 7.

The sample holds a few counts of this clonotype. The chain joins TRBV5-4 to TRBJ2-6; weak D call: TRBD1 (5 bases). The ends were cut back, 3 bases at V and 1 base at J, with 20 bases in the middle. CDR3 length: 19 amino acids. Germline CDR1 and CDR2: SGHNT and YYREEE (reference sequence). CDR3 in DNA: TGTGCCAGCAGCTCCTCTGCTAGACAGAGGCAATCTGGGGCCAACGTCCTGACTTTC. This codes for CASSSSARQRQSGANVLTF. The complete variable domain, with remaining parts taken from reference TRBV5-4 and TRBJ2-6, reads ETGVTQSPTHLIKTRGQQVTLRCSSQSGHNTVSWYQQALGQGPQFIFQYYREEENGRGNFPPRFSGLQFPNYSSELNVNALELDDSALYLCASSSSARQRQSGANVLTFGAGSRLTVL.

In its sample, this clonotype was seen a few times. V and J are TRBV20-1 and TRBJ1-1; TRBD1 aligns across 7 bases. Losses at the gene ends were 5 bases for V and 4 bases for J; bases not matched to a gene: 7. Germline V gives CDR1 DFQATT, CDR2 SNEGSKA (reference sequence). The CDR3 sequence is 13 residues long. The CDR3 is CSADRGLGTEAFF. CDR3 DNA sequence: TGCAGTGCTGATAGGGGGCTGGGCACTGAAGCTTTCTTT.

Many counts were recorded for this clonotype. The V call is TRBV7-3, the J call TRBJ2-3; D gene uncertain. Germline V lookup: CDR1 SGHTA, CDR2 FQGTGA. The ends were cut back, 0 bases at V and 6 bases at J, with 10 bases in the middle. The CDR3 is 14 residues long. CDR3 sequence reads: CASSLTPVMDTQYF. CDR3 nucleotide sequence: TGTGCCAGCAGCTTAACCCCCGTCATGGATACGCAGTATTTT.

At least ten counts were recorded for this clonotype. The rearrangement joins TRBV5-1 to TRBJ2-1; the match to TRBD2 covers 10 bases. The V gene's germline CDR1 is SGHRS and CDR2 YFSETQ. The V and J ends lost 0 bases and 1 base, in that order; junction bases with no gene match: 7. The CDR3 runs 18 residues. For the CDR3, the DNA is TGCGCCAGCAGCTTGGTCCAGCGGGGGGGCCGATCCTACAATGAGCAGTTCTTC. Translation: CASSLVQRGGRSYNEQFF.

This clonotype was counted only a few times. The chain recombines TRBV12-5 with TRBJ2-1, with no clear D. V lost 0 bases and J 7 bases, leaving 4 bases between the germline ends. The CDR3 is made up of 12 amino acids. Germline assignment: CDR1 LGHNT and CDR2 FRNRAP. The CDR3 coding sequence is TGTGCTAGTGGTTTGGTTTTTAATGAGCAGTTCTTC. It yields the protein CASGLVFNEQFF.

This chain joins TRBV20-1 and TRBJ2-7; TRBD2 aligns across 7 bases. Per the germline V gene, CDR1 is DFQATT and CDR2 is SNEGSKA (reference sequence). This CDR3 region has 14 residues. V shed 6 bases and J 0 bases; nucleotides not matched to a gene: 8. This CDR3 is CSALGGGLSYEQYV. Here the CDR3 DNA reads TGCAGTGCCTTGGGGGGGGGACTCTCCTACGAGCAGTACGTC.

This clonotype has just a few counts. The V and J genes are TRBV27 and TRBJ1-2; tentative D call: TRBD1 (6 bases). The germline gives CDR1 MNHEY, CDR2 SMNVEV (reference sequence). The germline V and J ends were trimmed by 3 bases and 7 bases, with 12 bases remaining between them. The CDR3 spans 13 residues. The DNA of the CDR3 is TGTGCCAGCAGTTTGGCAGGACAGTTTGGCTACACCTTC. Its protein product is CASSLAGQFGYTF.

This sequence joins TRBV12-3 or TRBV12-4 and TRBJ2-5; D is possibly TRBD2 (5 bases). The CDR3 has 14 amino acids. Trimming removed 6 bases at V and 2 bases at J, with 13 bases between. CDR3 protein: CASSVASWQETQYF. CDR3 DNA: TGTGCCAGCAGCGTCGCTAGCTGGCAAGAGACCCAGTACTTC.

This clonotype was picked up a small number of times. The chain joins TRBV12-3 or TRBV12-4 to TRBJ2-7, with 7 bases identical to TRBD1. The CDR3 loop spans 14 amino acids. Germline trimming cut 8 bases from V and 2 bases from J; bases unmatched to any gene: 9. The CDR3 DNA sequence: TGTGCCAGCCATGCAAAGGGGACAGCCTACGAGCAGTACGTC. It is translated as CASHAKGTAYEQYV.

This clonotype was found many times. The rearrangement joins TRBV7-2 to TRBJ1-1, with a weak D call TRBD1 (5 bases). Germline V gives CDR1 SGHTA, CDR2 FQGNSA. The CDR3 runs 13 residues. V was shortened by 3 bases and J by 3 bases, with 8 bases between the two germline ends. The CDR3, as DNA: TGTGCCAGCAGCTTGCAGGGCTACACTGAAGCTTTCTTT. Translation: CASSLQGYTEAFF.

The chain employs TRBV6-1 and TRBJ1-2; 10 positions agree with TRBD1. The ends lost 6 bases at V and 7 bases at J; junction bases unmatched: 11. Per germline, CDR1 MNHNS and CDR2 SASEGT. The CDR3 sequence is 15 residues long. The CDR3 nucleotides are TGTGCCAGCAGCATGACAGGGGGCGATCTCCTTGGCTACACCTTC. Translated: CASSMTGGDLLGYTF.